Listed below are T cell receptor beta chains from one sample, sequenced in a study of shared T cell receptors in the human thymus. Sequencing used immunoSEQ multiplex PCR; TCRdb keeps in-frame clones, though not all of them. The sample holds hundreds of thousands of clones, roughly 85% seen once. These sequences were also reported in another study, on human thymus T cells.

The sequenced material came from thymocytes. The receptor source for this set is a girl under three years old with a congenital heart defect. Both conserved end residues are part of each CDR3. A D gene is named only where the DNA matches it firmly. Rows may omit the clone size; those that give it use once, few, many or a size class.

v_call	d_call	j_call	clone_size	cdr3_aa	cdr3_nt
TRBV9	.	TRBJ1-3	.	CASSEHGHFSGNTIYF	TGTGCCAGCAGCGAACACGGACACTTCTCTGGAAACACCATATATTTT
TRBV15	TRBD1	TRBJ1-6	.	CATSNHEDREGGSPLHF	TGTGCCACCAGCAACCATGAGGACAGGGAAGGAGGTTCACCCCTCCACTTT
TRBV19	TRBD2	TRBJ2-1	.	CASSMSPDYRAGGNEQFF	TGTGCCAGTAGTATGTCCCCCGACTATAGGGCGGGGGGCAATGAGCAGTTCTTC
TRBV12-5	TRBD1	TRBJ1-5	.	CASGLEGQGAPGNQPQHF	TGTGCTAGTGGTTTGGAGGGACAGGGGGCGCCTGGCAATCAGCCCCAGCATTTT
TRBV7-6	.	TRBJ1-2	few	CASSRLTLANYGYTF	TGTGCCAGCAGCCGACTAACTTTAGCTAACTATGGCTACACCTTC
TRBV18	.	TRBJ1-4	.	CASSEAANNEKLFF	TGTGCCAGCTCGGAAGCGGCGAATAATGAAAAACTGTTTTTT
TRBV6-5	TRBD1	TRBJ1-1	.	CASSYEGAGGEAFF	TGTGCCAGCAGTTACGAGGGGGCAGGGGGGGAAGCTTTCTTT
TRBV15	TRBD1	TRBJ1-3	.	CATSRESQSGTGNCGNTIYF	TGTGCCACCAGCAGAGAGAGCCAATCCGGGACAGGAAACTGTGGAAACACCATATATTTT
TRBV7-2	TRBD1	TRBJ1-2	.	CASSYDRGTPYYGYTF	TGTGCCAGCAGCTACGACAGGGGAACTCCTTACTATGGCTACACCTTC
TRBV4-2	.	TRBJ1-1	.	CASSPKVRFPVTGPGPTSDTEAFF	TGTGCCAGCAGCCCCAAGGTCCGATTTCCCGTGACAGGCCCGGGACCTACTTCTGACACTGAAGCTTTCTTT
TRBV7-8	TRBD2	TRBJ2-3	.	CASSLNTQGASGGSDTQYF	TGTGCCAGCAGCCTTAACACACAAGGGGCTAGCGGGGGTTCAGATACGCAGTATTTT
TRBV5-1	.	TRBJ1-2	.	CASSLDGQGTNYGYTF	TGCGCCAGCAGCTTGGATGGGCAGGGAACAAACTATGGCTACACCTTC
TRBV14	TRBD2	TRBJ2-5	.	CASSLQRGDRMSQETQYF	TGTGCCAGCAGCCTTCAGCGGGGGGACCGAATGAGCCAAGAGACCCAGTACTTC
TRBV4-3	TRBD2	TRBJ2-3	.	CATPTLAGGRMSPDTQYF	TGCGCCACCCCTACACTAGCGGGGGGACGGATGAGCCCAGATACGCAGTATTTT
TRBV6-1	.	TRBJ1-6	.	CASSTDSDGGSPLHF	TGTGCCAGCAGCACGGACTCCGATGGTGGCTCACCCCTCCACTTT
TRBV4-2	TRBD1	TRBJ1-1	.	CASSQQSRTGWGTEAFF	TGTGCCAGCAGCCAGCAAAGTAGGACAGGGTGGGGTACTGAAGCTTTCTTT
TRBV18	TRBD1	TRBJ1-5	.	CASSLGTGSLCNQPQHF	TGTGCCAGCTCACTTGGGACAGGGAGTTTATGCAATCAGCCCCAGCATTTT
TRBV5-1	TRBD1	TRBJ2-7	few	CASSLGGQGAKPIEQYF	TGCGCCAGCAGCTTGGGGGGACAGGGGGCGAAACCGATCGAGCAGTACTTC
TRBV10-3	.	TRBJ2-2	once	CAISLIGGQSPRSTGELFF	TGTGCCATCAGTTTGATCGGAGGACAGAGCCCGAGGAGCACCGGGGAGCTGTTTTTT
TRBV6-5	TRBD1	TRBJ1-5	.	CASSLTGGSNQPQHF	TGTGCCAGCAGTTTAACAGGGGGGAGCAATCAGCCCCAGCATTTT
TRBV2	TRBD1	TRBJ1-2	.	CASSEYKWIRTGSNGYTF	TGTGCCAGCAGTGAATACAAGTGGATACGGACAGGGAGCAATGGCTACACCTTC
TRBV4-3	TRBD1	TRBJ2-7	.	CASSQDLGDRGIVEQYF	TGCGCCAGCAGCCAAGATTTGGGGGACAGGGGGATAGTAGAGCAGTACTTC
TRBV19	TRBD1	TRBJ1-1	.	CASSKGQGFMNTEAFF	TGTGCCAGTAGTAAGGGACAGGGCTTCATGAACACTGAAGCTTTCTTT
TRBV7-9	.	TRBJ1-6	.	CASSFPVRSYNSPLHF	TGTGCCAGCAGCTTTCCGGTACGATCCTATAATTCACCCCTCCACTTT
TRBV18	.	TRBJ1-4	.	CASSPRATNEKLFF	TGTGCCAGCTCACCACGCGCAACTAATGAAAAACTGTTTTTT
TRBV14	TRBD2	TRBJ2-1	.	CASSQDRSDCKKLAGASSYNEQFF	TGTGCCAGCAGCCAAGATCGAAGTGACTGCAAGAAACTAGCGGGGGCCTCCTCCTACAATGAGCAGTTCTTC
TRBV28	TRBD1	TRBJ1-4	.	CASSLPPGQTNEKLFF	TGTGCCAGCAGTTTACCGCCGGGACAGACTAATGAAAAACTGTTTTTT